The clone carrying this T cell receptor beta chain occurred many times. Its matching antigen is unknown. What was amplified from RNA transcripts were TCR beta CDR3 regions. First-round RT-PCR of the TCR CDR3 relied on the HTBI primer set. TCRdb reanalysed the multiplex PCR reads using MiXCR and keeps one entry per CDR3 protein. The sample records about 560,000 distinct CDR3 sequences, 40% to 55% being singletons. The entry originates in a study of T cells in Graves' hyperthyroidism and ophthalmopathy. Study observations and caveats: The model's output predicted ophthalmopathy at a median of roughly 6.9 months prior to onset.

The ends were cut back, 0 bases at V and 8 bases at J, with 16 bases in the middle. CDR1 and CDR2 (germline): SQVTM, ANQGSEA. CDR3 length: 14 residues. The patients, who ranged from 18 to 65 in age, presented with newly diagnosed hyperthyroidism lasting under 2 months. Lactation, pregnancy, other autoimmune disease or uncontrolled infection led to exclusion of patients. The sequencing input was peripheral blood or thyroid tissue (not recorded which). The chain combines TRBV29-1 with TRBJ1-2, with D maybe TRBD1 (6 bases). The sequence was obtained from a woman between 18 and 30 years old with Graves' hyperthyroidism. Here the CDR3 DNA reads TGCAGCGTTGAAGATCGGACGGGGGGCAGGGGCTACACCTTC. This sequence encodes CSVEDRTGGRGYTF.